This T cell receptor beta chain was observed in a study of human T cells and chemical hapten exposure. Overall study findings and caveats: Donors were affected by alopecia, so their immune reaction might vary from that of healthy individuals.

About this clonotype itself: Its antigen is undetermined.

Time point defined: patch test 2, 6 weeks after DPC sensitization. As for treatment: therapeutic diphenylcyclopropenone sensitization with weekly scalp DPC. Original data processing: A typical sample had 95,638 TCRs, with roughly 20,000 to 700,000 overall. TCRdb processed the RACE reads anew with MiXCR; each CDR3 protein has one entry. The authors' filters were not applied to this entry. The table has tens of thousands of distinct CDR3 sequences, around 10% seen once. After removal of 6 bases from V and 1 base from J, the junction contained 7 bases not matched to a gene. This CDR3 has 16 amino acids. The germline V gene encodes CDR1 KGHSH and CDR2 LQKENI.

The J gene is TRBJ1-1, the V gene TRBV18, with 11 bases identical to TRBD1. Sample: whole blood, taken in connection with sensitization to the hapten diphenylcyclopropenone (DPC). The sequence was collected from a man aged 18 to 29 with alopecia areata. Some clones in this sample may be carry-over from other donors' samples. CDR3 DNA: TGTGCCAGCTCCGGACAGGGGGCAAATACGAACACTGAAGCTTTCTTT. Its protein product is CASSGQGANTNTEAFF.